This T cell receptor (beta chain) originates from a study of PD-L1 blockade in urothelial cancer. Study background: Blood underwent analysis 3 weeks (second dose) and 6 weeks after treatment began.

V trimming: 7 bases; J trimming: 1 base; junction bases outside the gene matches: 13. Germline CDR1 reads MDHEN; CDR2 reads SYDVKM. The CDR3 is made up of 17 amino acids. Time point described: peripheral blood 6 weeks after treatment start. The repertoire was sequenced with immunoSEQ multiplex PCR; TCRdb's copy has only in-frame clones and lacks some. The sample shows tens of thousands of clones, roughly 91% of them seen only once. This TCR came from a man aged 60-69 years with urothelial cancer. The chain recombines TRBV28 with TRBJ2-5; 9 bases are a match to TRBD2. The source material was PBMCs, sampled around atezolizumab (anti-PD-L1) treatment. CDR3 sequence (DNA): TGTGCCAGCACCGAGCTGCGGGGGGGCTCGGTCCAAGAGACCCAGTACTTC. The encoded protein is CASTELRGGSVQETQYF.